The rows below give T cell receptor beta chains drawn from one sample of a study of blood T cell repertoires in COVID-19. Using immunoSEQ multiplex PCR, the repertoire was profiled, and TCRdb retains in-frame clones only, with some absent. The sample consists of 200,000 to 250,000 clones, about 80% of them appearing once. Sequenced sample: peripheral blood. All receptors derive from a woman older than 75 with COVID-19, enrolled during active disease. Each CDR3 is given with its conserved first and last residue. The D gene is left open where the match is weak. A clone size is listed for some rows: how often the clone was seen (once, few, many), or a class if it is expanded.

J,V,size,D,CDR3,DNA
TRBJ2-2,TRBV24-1,.,TRBD1,CATSDTRTGAGELFF,TGTGCCACCAGTGATACCCGGACAGGGGCCGGGGAGCTGTTTTTT
TRBJ1-6,TRBV6-5,once,TRBD1,CASSTGDSYNSPLHF,TGTGCCAGCAGTACAGGGGACTCCTATAATTCACCCCTCCACTTT
TRBJ2-2,TRBV19,.,.,CASSIGRWAGTQNTGELFF,TGTGCCAGTAGTATTGGCCGATGGGCCGGGACACAGAACACCGGGGAGCTGTTTTTT
TRBJ1-1,TRBV11-3,.,TRBD1,CASSQQGDYTEAFF,TGTGCCAGCAGCCAACAGGGGGACTACACTGAAGCTTTCTTT
TRBJ2-1,TRBV4-2,.,.,CASSQEGPGYPFF,TGTGCCAGCAGCCAAGAGGGCCCAGGGTATCCGTTCTTC
TRBJ1-3,TRBV6-1,.,.,CASSEHGRTGNTIYF,TGTGCCAGCAGTGAACACGGGCGGACGGGGAACACCATATATTTT
TRBJ2-3,TRBV7-3,.,TRBD2,CASSYLAGGGTDTQYF,TGTGCCAGCAGCTACCTAGCGGGAGGGGGCACAGATACGCAGTATTTT
TRBJ2-7,TRBV24-1,.,TRBD2,CATSDSRPTSGRYHEQYF,TGTGCCACCAGTGATTCCCGACCCACTAGCGGGAGATACCACGAGCAGTACTTC
TRBJ2-1,TRBV18,.,.,CASSPEINEQFF,TGTGCCAGCTCACCAGAGATAAATGAGCAGTTCTTC
TRBJ2-5,TRBV7-3,once,TRBD2,CASSPSGEPPYF,TGTGCCAGCAGCCCCAGCGGGGAGCCACCTTACTTC
TRBJ2-2,TRBV3-1/TRBV3-2,.,TRBD2,CASSLTSGGNTGELFF,TGTGCCAGCAGCCTGACTAGCGGGGGGAACACCGGGGAGCTGTTTTTT
TRBJ1-5,TRBV5-1,few,.,CASSEDGGNQPQHF,TGCGCCAGCAGTGAGGACGGGGGAAATCAGCCCCAGCATTTT
TRBJ2-5,TRBV5-4,few,.,CASSPGTHQETQYF,TGTGCCAGCAGCCCGGGGACACACCAAGAGACCCAGTACTTC
TRBJ2-2,TRBV25-1,few,TRBD1,CASIPPGTGSTGELFF,TGTGCCAGCATCCCGCCGGGGACAGGGTCAACCGGGGAGCTGTTTTTT
TRBJ2-3,TRBV5-1,.,TRBD1,CASSSVGQRSDTQYF,TGCGCCAGCAGCTCTGTGGGACAGAGGTCGGATACGCAGTATTTT
TRBJ1-4,TRBV9,.,.,CASSARQFATNEKLFF,TGTGCCAGCAGCGCCCGACAGTTTGCAACTAATGAAAAACTGTTTTTT